A single sample gave rise to the 3 T cell receptor beta chains below, sequenced in a study of T cell responses to AZD1222 COVID-19 vaccine. Data came from immunoSEQ multiplex PCR; TCRdb stores just in-frame clones and leaves some out. The sample records some 130,000 clones, 75% to 85% being singletons. Sequencing used peripheral blood, obtained 28 days after the second dose of the MenACWY control vaccine. These receptors were collected from an adult who received the MenACWY meningococcal vaccine as a control.

V usage is TRBV5-1 and J usage is TRBJ2-5, with D possibly being TRBD2 (6 bases). Germline V lookup: CDR1 SGHRS, CDR2 YFSETQ. The CDR3 loop spans 14 amino acids. V shed 5 bases and J shed 4 bases, with 15 bases lying between them. CDR3 region: CASSGGLVGETQYF. The DNA for the CDR3 is TGCGCCAGCAGTGGAGGGTTGGTAGGAGAGACCCAGTACTTC. The whole variable domain, filled in from reference TRBV5-1 and TRBJ2-5, reads KAGVTQTPRYLIKTRGQQVTLSCSPISGHRSVSWYQQTPGQGLQFLFEYFSETQRNKGNFPGRFSGRQFSNSRSEMNVSTLELGDSALYLCASSGGLVGETQYFGPGTRLLVL.

This clone was counted only a few times. CDR3 region: CSVEVQGLGDTIYF. Written as DNA, the CDR3 is TGCAGCGTTGAAGTACAGGGTTTAGGGGACACCATATATTTT. V is TRBV29-1 and J is TRBJ1-3; a possible D gene is TRBD1 (6 bases). The CDR3 covers 14 residues. Per the germline V gene, CDR1 is SQVTM and CDR2 is ANQGSEA. The germline V and J ends were trimmed by 1 base and 8 bases, with 15 bases remaining between them.

The rearrangement links TRBV5-1 to TRBJ1-6; D remains ambiguous. The CDR3 covers 14 residues. CDR1 is SGHRS and CDR2 is YFSETQ in the germline V gene. V dropped 3 bases and J dropped 10 bases, with 14 bases sitting between them. The CDR3 DNA reads as TGCGCCAGCAGCTGGGGTGAGGGAGGGTCACCCCTCCACTTT. It specifies CASSWGEGGSPLHF.